This is a list of T cell receptor beta chains from one sample in a study of identical twins. TCRdb recomputed calls from the 5' RACE reads with MiXCR, one row per CDR3 protein. The data contain a few hundred thousand distinct CDR3 sequences, roughly 9% of them seen just once; the ten biggest clones take up approximately 8.9%. The sequencing sample was made of naive T cells sorted from blood. These receptors were collected from a woman aged 45-65 years in good health. CDR3s leave out the opening cysteine and the closing phenylalanine or tryptophan. Clone size is stated in some rows and not others, as once, few, many or a class when expanded.

size,V,J,CDR3
.,TRBV11-3,TRBJ2-1,ASSFLAGMLNEQF
few,TRBV20-1,TRBJ1-5,SARDVVSPHQPQH
.,TRBV5-1,TRBJ1-5,ASSSRQGVNQPQH
few,TRBV5-5,TRBJ2-1,ASGTSGVHEQF
.,TRBV4-1,TRBJ2-2,ASSHSLVTGELF
many,TRBV12-3/TRBV12-4,TRBJ2-2,ASKRGTNTGELF
.,TRBV7-2,TRBJ2-4,ASSLGVIGASEY
few,TRBV3-1,TRBJ1-3,ASSQQGPGTRNTIY
.,TRBV12-3/TRBV12-4,TRBJ2-3,ASSPGGAGNTDTQY
.,TRBV2,TRBJ2-1,ASSERERLAGKDEQF
.,TRBV4-1,TRBJ2-3,ASSPGLRNTQY
many,TRBV25-1,TRBJ2-7,ASRKSGPGQGYEQY
many,TRBV4-1,TRBJ2-3,ASSQAGSTDTQY
.,TRBV7-2,TRBJ2-1,ASSPGAGYMEQF
many,TRBV28,TRBJ1-5,ASRTNGNQPQH
.,TRBV5-5,TRBJ2-5,ASSLWEGAGTQY
many,TRBV12-3/TRBV12-4,TRBJ2-2,ASSARGRPNTGELF
many,TRBV5-1,TRBJ1-4,ASSLGGYQGEDEKLF
few,TRBV12-3/TRBV12-4,TRBJ2-3,ASSSSGPNTDTQY
few,TRBV28,TRBJ1-5,ASRSGTDYNQPQH
.,TRBV12-5,TRBJ2-2,ASGLGGHINTGELF
few,TRBV30,TRBJ2-1,AWSVLDEQF
many,TRBV24-1,TRBJ2-1,ATSDSGGPVHNEQF
few,TRBV15,TRBJ2-2,ATGTPPGLF
many,TRBV12-3/TRBV12-4,TRBJ2-2,ASLPGLAAGELF
many,TRBV12-3/TRBV12-4,TRBJ2-4,ASSLRVRNIQY
few,TRBV27,TRBJ1-6,ASSFGPSHSPLH
.,TRBV12-3/TRBV12-4,TRBJ2-7,ASSHEGQLISYEQY
few,TRBV7-3,TRBJ1-2,ASSRGGLGGYT
few,TRBV30,TRBJ2-1,AWSVVAANNEQF
.,TRBV11-3,TRBJ2-5,ASTPRGKETQY
few,TRBV4-2,TRBJ2-4,ASSQEGGVNIQY
few,TRBV29-1,TRBJ2-7,SAGSGSGEQY
many,TRBV7-9,TRBJ2-6,ASSSHAGANVLT